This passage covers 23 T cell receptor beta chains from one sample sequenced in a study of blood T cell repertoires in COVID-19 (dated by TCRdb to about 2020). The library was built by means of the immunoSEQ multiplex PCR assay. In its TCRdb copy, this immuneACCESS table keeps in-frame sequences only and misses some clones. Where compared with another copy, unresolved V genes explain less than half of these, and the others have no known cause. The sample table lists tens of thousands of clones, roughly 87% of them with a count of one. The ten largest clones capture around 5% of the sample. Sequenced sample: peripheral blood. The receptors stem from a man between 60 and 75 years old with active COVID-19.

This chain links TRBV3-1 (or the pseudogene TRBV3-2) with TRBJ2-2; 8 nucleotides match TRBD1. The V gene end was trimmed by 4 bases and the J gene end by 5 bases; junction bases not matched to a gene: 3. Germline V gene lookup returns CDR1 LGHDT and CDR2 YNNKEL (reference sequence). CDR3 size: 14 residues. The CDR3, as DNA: TGTGCCAGCAGCCCTAGGACAGGGACCGGGGAGCTGTTTTTT. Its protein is CASSPRTGTGELFF.

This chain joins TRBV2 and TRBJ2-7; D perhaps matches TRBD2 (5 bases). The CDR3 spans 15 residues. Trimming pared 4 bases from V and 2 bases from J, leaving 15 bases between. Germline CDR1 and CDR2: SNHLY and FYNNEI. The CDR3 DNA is TGTGCCAGCAGTGGGTCCGGGGATAGCGCCTACGAGCAGTACTTC. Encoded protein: CASSGSGDSAYEQYF.

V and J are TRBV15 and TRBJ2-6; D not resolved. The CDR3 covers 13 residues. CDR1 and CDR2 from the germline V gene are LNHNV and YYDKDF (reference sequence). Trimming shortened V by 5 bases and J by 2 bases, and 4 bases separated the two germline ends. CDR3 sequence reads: CATSRAGANVLTF. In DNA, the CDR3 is TGTGCCACCAGCCGGGCTGGGGCCAACGTCCTGACTTTC.

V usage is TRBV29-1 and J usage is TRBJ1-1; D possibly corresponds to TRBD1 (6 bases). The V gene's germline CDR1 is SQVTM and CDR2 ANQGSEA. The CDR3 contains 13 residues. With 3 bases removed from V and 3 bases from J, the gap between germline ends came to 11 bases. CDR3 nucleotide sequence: TGCAGCGTTGAGGGACAAACCCACACTGAAGCTTTCTTT. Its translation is CSVEGQTHTEAFF.

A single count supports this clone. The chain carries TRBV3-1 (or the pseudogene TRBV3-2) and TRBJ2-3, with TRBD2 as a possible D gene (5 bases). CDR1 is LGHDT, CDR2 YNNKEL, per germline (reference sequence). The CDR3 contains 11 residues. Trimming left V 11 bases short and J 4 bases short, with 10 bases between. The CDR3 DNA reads TGTGCCGTGGAGGCGCCAGATACGCAGTATTTT. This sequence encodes CAVEAPDTQYF.

The CDR3 here is CASSLNTAPYNEQFF. As DNA, the CDR3 is TGTGCCAGCTCCCTCAACACCGCTCCCTACAATGAGCAGTTCTTC. The rearrangement joins TRBV18 to TRBJ2-1; D is unresolved. V gave up 6 bases and J gave up 2 bases, with 14 bases separating them. This CDR3 comprises 15 residues. Germline values: CDR1 KGHSH, CDR2 LQKENI.

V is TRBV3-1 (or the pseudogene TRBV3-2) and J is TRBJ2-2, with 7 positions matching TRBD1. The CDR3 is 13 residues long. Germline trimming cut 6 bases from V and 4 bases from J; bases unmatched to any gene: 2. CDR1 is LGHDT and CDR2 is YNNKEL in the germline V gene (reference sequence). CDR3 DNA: TGTGCCAGCAGGACAGGGCGCACCGGGGAGCTGTTTTTT. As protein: CASRTGRTGELFF.

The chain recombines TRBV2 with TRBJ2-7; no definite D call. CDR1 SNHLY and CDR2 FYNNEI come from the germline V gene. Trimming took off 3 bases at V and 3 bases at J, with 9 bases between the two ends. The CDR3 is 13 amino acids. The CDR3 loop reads CASSESADYEQYF. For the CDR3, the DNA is TGTGCCAGCAGTGAGAGTGCGGACTACGAGCAGTACTTC.

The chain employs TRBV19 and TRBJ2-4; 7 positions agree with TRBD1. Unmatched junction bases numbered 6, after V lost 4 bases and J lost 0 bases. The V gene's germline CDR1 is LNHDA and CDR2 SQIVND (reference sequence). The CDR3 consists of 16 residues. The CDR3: CASSTGQVVAKNIQYF. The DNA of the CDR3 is TGTGCCAGTAGTACAGGACAGGTCGTAGCCAAAAACATTCAGTACTTC.

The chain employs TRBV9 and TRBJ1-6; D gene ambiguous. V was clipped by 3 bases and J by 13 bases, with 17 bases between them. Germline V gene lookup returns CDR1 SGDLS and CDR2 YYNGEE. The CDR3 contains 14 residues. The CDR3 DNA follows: TGTGCCAGCAGCGCCAAACAAGATTCCCTGCCCCTCCACTTT. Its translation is CASSAKQDSLPLHF.

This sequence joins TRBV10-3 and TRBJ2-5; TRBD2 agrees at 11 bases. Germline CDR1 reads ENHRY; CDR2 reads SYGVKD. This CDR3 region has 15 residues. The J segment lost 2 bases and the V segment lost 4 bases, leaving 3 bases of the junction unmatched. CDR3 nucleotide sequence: TGTGCCATCAGTGGGGGACTAGCGGAGCAAGAGACCCAGTACTTC. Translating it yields CAISGGLAEQETQYF.

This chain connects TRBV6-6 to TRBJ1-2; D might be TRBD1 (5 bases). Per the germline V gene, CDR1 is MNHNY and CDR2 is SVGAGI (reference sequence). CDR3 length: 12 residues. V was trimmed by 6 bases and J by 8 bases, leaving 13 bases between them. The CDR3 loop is CASRAGQTGYTF. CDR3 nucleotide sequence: TGTGCCAGCAGAGCGGGGCAGACAGGCTACACCTTC.

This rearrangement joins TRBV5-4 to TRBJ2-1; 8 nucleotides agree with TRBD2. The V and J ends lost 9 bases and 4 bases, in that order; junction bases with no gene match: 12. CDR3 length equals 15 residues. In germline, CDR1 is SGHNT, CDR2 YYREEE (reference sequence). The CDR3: CATTGTAGGYNEQFF. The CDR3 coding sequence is TGTGCCACGACCGGCACTGCGGGAGGATACAATGAGCAGTTCTTC.

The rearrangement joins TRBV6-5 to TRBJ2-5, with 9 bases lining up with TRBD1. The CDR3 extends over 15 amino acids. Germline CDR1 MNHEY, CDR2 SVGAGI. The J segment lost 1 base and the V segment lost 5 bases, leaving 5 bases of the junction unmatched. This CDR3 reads CASSIPGQGQETQYF. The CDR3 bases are TGTGCCAGCAGTATTCCGGGACAGGGCCAAGAGACCCAGTACTTC.

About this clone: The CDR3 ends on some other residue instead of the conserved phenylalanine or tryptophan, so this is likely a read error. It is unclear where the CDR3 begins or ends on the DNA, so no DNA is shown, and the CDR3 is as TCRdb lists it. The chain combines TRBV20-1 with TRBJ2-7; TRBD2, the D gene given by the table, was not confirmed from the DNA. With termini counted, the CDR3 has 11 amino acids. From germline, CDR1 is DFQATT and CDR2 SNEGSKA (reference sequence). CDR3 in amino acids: CSARGLAGGEA.

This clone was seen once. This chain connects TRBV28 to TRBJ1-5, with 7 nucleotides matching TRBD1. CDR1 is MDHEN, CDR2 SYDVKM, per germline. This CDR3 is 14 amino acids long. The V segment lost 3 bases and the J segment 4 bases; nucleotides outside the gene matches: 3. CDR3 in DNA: TGTGCCAGCAGTTTTGCAGGGGGGAATCAGCCCCAGCATTTT. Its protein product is CASSFAGGNQPQHF.

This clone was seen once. CDR3 DNA: TGTGCCTGGAGCCGACTAGCGGGAGTTGAGGAGACCCAGTACTTC. Translation: CAWSRLAGVEETQYF. V gene TRBV30 combines with J gene TRBJ2-5; 12 bases line up with TRBD2. Losses at the gene ends were 3 bases for V and 5 bases for J; bases not matched to a gene: 7. This CDR3 is 15 amino acids long. Per germline, CDR1 GTSNPN and CDR2 SVGIG (reference sequence).

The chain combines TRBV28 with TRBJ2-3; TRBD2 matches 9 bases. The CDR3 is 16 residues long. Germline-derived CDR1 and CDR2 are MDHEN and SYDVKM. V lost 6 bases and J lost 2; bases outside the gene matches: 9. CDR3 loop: CASRVLAGRLTDTQYF. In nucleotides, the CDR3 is TGTGCCAGCAGGGTTCTAGCGGGACGACTCACAGATACGCAGTATTTT.

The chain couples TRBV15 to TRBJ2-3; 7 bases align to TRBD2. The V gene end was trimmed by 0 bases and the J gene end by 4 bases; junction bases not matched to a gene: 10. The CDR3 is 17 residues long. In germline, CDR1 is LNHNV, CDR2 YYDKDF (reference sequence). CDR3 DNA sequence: TGTGCCACCAGCAGAGATCGCGGCGGGAGCCCCGCAGATACGCAGTATTTT. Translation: CATSRDRGGSPADTQYF.

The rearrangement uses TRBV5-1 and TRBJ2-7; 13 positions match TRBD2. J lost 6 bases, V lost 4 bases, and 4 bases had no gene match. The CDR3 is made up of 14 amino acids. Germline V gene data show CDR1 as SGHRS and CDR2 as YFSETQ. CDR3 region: CASSRTSGSGEQYF. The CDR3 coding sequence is TGCGCCAGCAGCCGGACTAGCGGGAGCGGCGAGCAGTACTTC.

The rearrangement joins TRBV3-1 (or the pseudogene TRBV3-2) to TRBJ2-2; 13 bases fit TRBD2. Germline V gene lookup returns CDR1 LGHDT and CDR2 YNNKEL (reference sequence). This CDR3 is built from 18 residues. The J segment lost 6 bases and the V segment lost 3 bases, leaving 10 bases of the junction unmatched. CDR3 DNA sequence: TGTGCCAGCAGCCACTTCGGACTAGCGGGAGAACACGCCGGGGAGCTGTTTTTT. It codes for CASSHFGLAGEHAGELFF.

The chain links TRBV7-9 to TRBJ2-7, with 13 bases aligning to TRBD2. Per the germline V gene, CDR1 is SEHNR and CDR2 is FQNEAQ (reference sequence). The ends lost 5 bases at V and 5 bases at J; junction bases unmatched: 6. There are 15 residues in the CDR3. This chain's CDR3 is CASSQTSGRLHEQYF. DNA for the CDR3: TGTGCCAGCAGCCAGACTAGCGGGAGGTTGCACGAGCAGTACTTC.

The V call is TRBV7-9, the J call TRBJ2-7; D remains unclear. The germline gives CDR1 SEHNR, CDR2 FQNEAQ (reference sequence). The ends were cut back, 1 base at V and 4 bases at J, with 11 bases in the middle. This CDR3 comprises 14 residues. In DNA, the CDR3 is TGTGCCAGCAGCTTAGGCGATATGCGGTACGAGCAGTACTTC. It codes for CASSLGDMRYEQYF.